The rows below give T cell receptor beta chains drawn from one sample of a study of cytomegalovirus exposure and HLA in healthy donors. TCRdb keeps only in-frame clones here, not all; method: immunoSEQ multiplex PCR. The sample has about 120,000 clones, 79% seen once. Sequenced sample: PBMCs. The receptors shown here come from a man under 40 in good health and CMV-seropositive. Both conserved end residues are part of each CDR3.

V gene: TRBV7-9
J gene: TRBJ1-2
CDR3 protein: CASSSSDGYTF

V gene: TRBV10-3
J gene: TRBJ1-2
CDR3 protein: CAIRPTGEAANYGYTF

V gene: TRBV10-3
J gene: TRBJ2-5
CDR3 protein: CAISPGTGTQETQYF

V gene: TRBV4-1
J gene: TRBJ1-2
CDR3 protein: CASSQGPDINYGYTF

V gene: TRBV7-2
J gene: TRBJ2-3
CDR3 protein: CASSPSWGTGDTQYF

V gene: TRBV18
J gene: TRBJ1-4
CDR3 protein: CASSHRTETNPNEKLFF

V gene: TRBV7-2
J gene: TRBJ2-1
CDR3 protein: CASSSIWLVNNEQFF

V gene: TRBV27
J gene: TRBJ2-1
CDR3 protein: CASRSLLRVTYNEQFF

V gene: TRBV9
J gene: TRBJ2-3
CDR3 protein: CASSTSGSTDTQYF

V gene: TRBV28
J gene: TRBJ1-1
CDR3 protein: CASSPRQGALDTEAFF

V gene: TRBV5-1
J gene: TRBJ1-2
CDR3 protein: CASSLSGGDTNYGYTF

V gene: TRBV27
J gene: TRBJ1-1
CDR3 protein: CASSPGLLFNTEAFF

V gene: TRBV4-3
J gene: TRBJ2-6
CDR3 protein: CASSQEGVGAAGANGLTF

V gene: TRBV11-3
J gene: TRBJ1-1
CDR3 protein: CASSPGEEGMNTEAFF

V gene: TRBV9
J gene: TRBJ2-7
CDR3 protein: CASSAQVVGGQGDEQYF

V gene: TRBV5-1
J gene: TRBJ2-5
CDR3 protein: CASSPPGNPGETQYF

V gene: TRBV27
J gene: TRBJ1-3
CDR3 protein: CASSLTGASGNTIYF

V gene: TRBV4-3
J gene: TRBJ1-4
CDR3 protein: CASSHPGQGNEKLFF

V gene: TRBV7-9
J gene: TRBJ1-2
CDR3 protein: CSSSYGHQGGHGYTF

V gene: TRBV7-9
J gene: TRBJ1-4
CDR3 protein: CASSFKGHPITTNEKLFF

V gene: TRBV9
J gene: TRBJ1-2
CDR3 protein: CASSVEGDGYTF

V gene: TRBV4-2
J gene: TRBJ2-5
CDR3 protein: CASSLHGTQETQYF

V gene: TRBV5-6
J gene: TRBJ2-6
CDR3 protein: CASSLDRAGANVLTF

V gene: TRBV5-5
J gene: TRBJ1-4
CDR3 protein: CASSPPGVKLFF

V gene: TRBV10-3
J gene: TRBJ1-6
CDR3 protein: CAISELAENSPLHF

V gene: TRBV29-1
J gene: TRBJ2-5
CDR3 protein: CSALGQGWETQYF

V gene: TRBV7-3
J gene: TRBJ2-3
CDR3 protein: CASSTRRTDTQYF

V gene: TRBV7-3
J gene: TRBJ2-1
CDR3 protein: CASRPDRFGEQFF

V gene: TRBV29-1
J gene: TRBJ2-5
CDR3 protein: CSVIRDRVQETQYF

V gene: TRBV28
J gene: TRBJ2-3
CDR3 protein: CASSRQGVDTQYF

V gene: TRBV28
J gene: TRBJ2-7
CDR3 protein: CASSSPGQGAYEQYF

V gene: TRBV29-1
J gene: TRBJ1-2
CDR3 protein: CSVEDRGGLYGYTF

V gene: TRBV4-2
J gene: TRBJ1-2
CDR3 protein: CASSQGNWRGVGYGYTF

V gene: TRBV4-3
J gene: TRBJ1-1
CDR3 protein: CASSQDGGRGRTEAFF

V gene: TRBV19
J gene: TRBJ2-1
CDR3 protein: CASSIYGKNPYNEQFF

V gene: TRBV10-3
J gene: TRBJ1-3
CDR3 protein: CAITPGGSGNTIYF

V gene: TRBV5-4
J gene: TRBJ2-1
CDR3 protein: CASSLAGGVDEQFF

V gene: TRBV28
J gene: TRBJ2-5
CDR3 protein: CASSLYRQRETQYF

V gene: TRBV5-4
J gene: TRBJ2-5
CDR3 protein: CASSVNREYSKETQYF

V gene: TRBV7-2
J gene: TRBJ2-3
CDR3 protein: CASSFGDRGSTDTQYF

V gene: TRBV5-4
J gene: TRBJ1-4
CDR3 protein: CASSVGGIKEKLFF

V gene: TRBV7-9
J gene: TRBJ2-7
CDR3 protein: CSSSLVTSYEQYF

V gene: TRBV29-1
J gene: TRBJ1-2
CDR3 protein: CSAKASLSGYGYTF

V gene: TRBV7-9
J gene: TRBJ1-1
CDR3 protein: CASSLGERQGYTEAFF

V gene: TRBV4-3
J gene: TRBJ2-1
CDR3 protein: CASSPDRGSYNEQFF

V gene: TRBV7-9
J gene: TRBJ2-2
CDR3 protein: CASSRQGANTGELFF

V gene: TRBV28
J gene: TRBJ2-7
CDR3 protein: CASGQEGQAYEQYF

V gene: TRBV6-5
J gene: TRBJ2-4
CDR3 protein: CASSLSVAKNIQYF

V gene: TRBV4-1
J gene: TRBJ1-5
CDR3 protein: CASSQRTGGETPRPQHF

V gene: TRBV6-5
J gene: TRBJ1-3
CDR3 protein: CASSYSSVSGNTIYF

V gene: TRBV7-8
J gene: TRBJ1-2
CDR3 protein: CASSLDRVQGNSNYGYTF

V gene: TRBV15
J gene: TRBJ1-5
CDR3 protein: CATSTFEGGRNQPQHF

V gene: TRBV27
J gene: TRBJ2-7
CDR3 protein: CASKISGTSGTYEQYF

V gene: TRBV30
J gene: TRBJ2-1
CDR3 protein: CAWSVSYEQFF

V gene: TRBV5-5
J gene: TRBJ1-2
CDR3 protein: CASTIGTGFGYGYTF

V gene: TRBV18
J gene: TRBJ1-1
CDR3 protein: CASSQTLDRNTEAFF

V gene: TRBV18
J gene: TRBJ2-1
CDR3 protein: CASSFTVVSYNEQFF

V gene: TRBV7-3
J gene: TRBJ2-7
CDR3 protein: CASSSSGGGEQYF

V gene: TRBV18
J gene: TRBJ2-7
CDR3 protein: CASSPGTGSYEQYF

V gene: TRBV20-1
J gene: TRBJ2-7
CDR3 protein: CSAVSSYEQYF